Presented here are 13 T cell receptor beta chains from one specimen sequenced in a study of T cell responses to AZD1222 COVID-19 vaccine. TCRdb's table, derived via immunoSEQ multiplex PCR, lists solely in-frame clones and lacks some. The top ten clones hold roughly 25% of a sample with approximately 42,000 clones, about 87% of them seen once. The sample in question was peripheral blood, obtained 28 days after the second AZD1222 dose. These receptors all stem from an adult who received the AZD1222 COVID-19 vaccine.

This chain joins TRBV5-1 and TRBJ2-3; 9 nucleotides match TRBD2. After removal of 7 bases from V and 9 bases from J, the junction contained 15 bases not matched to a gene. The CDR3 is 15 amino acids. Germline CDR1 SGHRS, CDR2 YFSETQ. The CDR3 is CASGSAGGSDGTQYF. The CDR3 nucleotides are TGCGCCAGCGGGTCCGCGGGGGGGTCCGATGGGACGCAGTATTTT.

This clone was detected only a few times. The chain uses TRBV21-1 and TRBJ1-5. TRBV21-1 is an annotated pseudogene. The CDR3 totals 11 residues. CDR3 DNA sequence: TGTGCCAGCAGCAACAATCAGCCCCAGCATTTT. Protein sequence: CASSNNQPQHF.

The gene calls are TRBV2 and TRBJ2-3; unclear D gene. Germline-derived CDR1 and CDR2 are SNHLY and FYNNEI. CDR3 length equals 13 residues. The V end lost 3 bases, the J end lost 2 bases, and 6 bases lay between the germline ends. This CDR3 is CASSEGSTDTQYF. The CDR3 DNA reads TGTGCCAGCAGTGAGGGGTCCACAGATACGCAGTATTTT.

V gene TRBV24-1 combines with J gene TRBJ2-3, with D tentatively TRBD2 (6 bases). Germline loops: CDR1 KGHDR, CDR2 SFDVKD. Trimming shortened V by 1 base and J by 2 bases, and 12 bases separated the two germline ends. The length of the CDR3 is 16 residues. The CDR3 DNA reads TGTGCCACCAGTGATTTCGGGGGACCAAACACAGATACGCAGTATTTT. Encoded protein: CATSDFGGPNTDTQYF.

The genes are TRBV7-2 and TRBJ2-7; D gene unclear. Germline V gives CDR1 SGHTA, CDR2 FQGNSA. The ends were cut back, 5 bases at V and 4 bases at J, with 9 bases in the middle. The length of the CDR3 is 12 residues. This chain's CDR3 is CASSRTEYEQYF. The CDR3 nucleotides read TGTGCCAGCAGCAGGACGGAGTACGAGCAGTACTTC.

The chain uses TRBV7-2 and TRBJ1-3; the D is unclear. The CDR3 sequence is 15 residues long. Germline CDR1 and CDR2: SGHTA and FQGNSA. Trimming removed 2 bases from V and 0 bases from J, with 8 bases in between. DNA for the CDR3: TGTGCCAGCAGCTTAAGGGCAAGCTCTGGAAACACCATATATTTT. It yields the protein CASSLRASSGNTIYF.

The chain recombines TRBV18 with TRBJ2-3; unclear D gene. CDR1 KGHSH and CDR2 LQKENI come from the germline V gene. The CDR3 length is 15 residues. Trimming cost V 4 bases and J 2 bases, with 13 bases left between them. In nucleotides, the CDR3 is TGTGCCAGCTCACTCTGGGCGGAATCCACAGATACGCAGTATTTT. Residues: CASSLWAESTDTQYF.

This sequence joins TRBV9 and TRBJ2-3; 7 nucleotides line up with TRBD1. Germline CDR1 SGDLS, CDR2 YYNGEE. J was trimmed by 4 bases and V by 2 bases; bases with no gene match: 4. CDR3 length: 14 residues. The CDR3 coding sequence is TGTGCCAGCAGCGTTGGGGACAGTCCAGATACGCAGTATTTT. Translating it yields CASSVGDSPDTQYF.

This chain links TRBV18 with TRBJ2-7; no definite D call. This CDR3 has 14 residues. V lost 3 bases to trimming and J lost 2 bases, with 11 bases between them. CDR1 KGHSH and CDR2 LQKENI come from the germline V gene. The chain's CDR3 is CASSPKPRAYEQYF. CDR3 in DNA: TGTGCCAGCTCACCTAAACCTAGGGCCTACGAGCAGTACTTC.

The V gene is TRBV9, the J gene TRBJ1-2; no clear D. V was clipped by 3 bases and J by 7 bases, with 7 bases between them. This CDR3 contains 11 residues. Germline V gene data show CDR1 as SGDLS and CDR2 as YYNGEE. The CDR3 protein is CASSGPFGYTF. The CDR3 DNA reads TGTGCCAGCAGCGGACCATTTGGCTACACCTTC.

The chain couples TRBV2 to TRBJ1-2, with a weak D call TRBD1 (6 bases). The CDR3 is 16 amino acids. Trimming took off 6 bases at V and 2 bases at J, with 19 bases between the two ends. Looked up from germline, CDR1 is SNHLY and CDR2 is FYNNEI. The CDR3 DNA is TGTGCCAGCAGCCGAAGTGGGCCAGGGGAAAACTATGGCTACACCTTC. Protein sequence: CASSRSGPGENYGYTF.

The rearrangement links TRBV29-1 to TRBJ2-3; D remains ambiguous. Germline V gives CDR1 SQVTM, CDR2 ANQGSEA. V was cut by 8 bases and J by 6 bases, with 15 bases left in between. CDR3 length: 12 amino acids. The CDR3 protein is CSPKVPGDTQYF. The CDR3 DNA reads TGCAGCCCAAAAGTGCCGGGCGATACGCAGTATTTT.

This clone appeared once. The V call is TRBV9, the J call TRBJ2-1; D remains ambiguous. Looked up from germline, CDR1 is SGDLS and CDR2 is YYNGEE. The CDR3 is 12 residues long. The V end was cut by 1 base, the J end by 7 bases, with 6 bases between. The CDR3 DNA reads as TGTGCCAGCAGCGTAAACAAAAATGAGCAGTTCTTC. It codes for CASSVNKNEQFF.